The following is a T cell receptor (beta chain) sequence with its context. Its target is not known. The data originate from a study of beta chain features in type 1 diabetes. Study conclusions and caveats: Shorter TCRB CDR3s, moderately but significantly so, were found in Type 1 diabetes patients in all four CD4+ subsets.

Isolated RNA was reverse transcribed in full, so expressed TCRB transcripts were sequenced. Sequencing was performed with immunoSEQ multiplex PCR; in TCRdb, only in-frame clones are kept and a portion is missing. The sample includes 680,000 or so clones, about an eighth of them seen just once. Sequenced: naive CD4+ T cells from blood. The sequence was obtained from a man between 18 and 35 years old with type 1 diabetes.

For the CDR3, the DNA is TGCGCCAGCAGCGCGGACAGAGCCAAAAACATTCAGTACTTC. This codes for CASSADRAKNIQYF. This chain links TRBV5-1 with TRBJ2-4, with D perhaps TRBD1 (6 bases). Germline V lookup: CDR1 SGHRS, CDR2 YFSETQ. This CDR3 contains 14 residues. V was pared by 4 bases and J by 0 bases, with 8 bases between.